Listed here are 22 T cell receptor beta chains from one sample, sequenced in a study of kidney transplant recipient with SARS-CoV-2 infection. TCRdb re-called the reads with MiXCR, one entry per CDR3 protein. The sample includes 200,000 to 300,000 distinct CDR3 sequences, more than 25% seen only once; the top ten take less than 8.5%. The sequenced sample was a blood sample, obtained at baseline and on roughly day 120 from a kidney transplant recipient. The receptors derive from a male patient between 25 and 39 years old who had COVID-19 and was a kidney transplant recipient. Some T cells may be provided by the graft donor.

Details on this clonotype: A much larger clonotype is one base distant, so this may be a read error. This chain joins TRBV6-5 and TRBJ1-6; D not certain. The V gene's germline CDR1 is MNHEY and CDR2 SVGAGI. CDR3 size: 13 residues. As DNA, the CDR3 is TGTGCCACGCAATCCGGGATTAATTCACCCCTCCGCTTT. Protein product: CATQSGINSPLRF.

V is TRBV6-5 and J is TRBJ2-5, with TRBD1 as a possible D gene (5 bases). The CDR3 covers 14 residues. V shed 5 bases and J shed 2 bases, with 12 bases lying between them. Germline lookup yields CDR1 MNHEY and CDR2 SVGAGI. CDR3 region: CASSRSGKQETQYF. Here the CDR3 DNA reads TGTGCCAGCAGTCGTTCAGGGAAACAAGAGACCCAGTACTTC.

This clonotype was seen many times. V gene TRBV11-1 combines with J gene TRBJ1-2; unclear D gene. Germline loops: CDR1 SGHAT, CDR2 FQDESV (reference sequence). V gave up 5 bases and J gave up 4 bases, with 23 bases separating them. This CDR3 has 17 amino acids. CDR3 DNA sequence: TGTGCCAGCAGCAGAACGAATAAGGCTGGAAAGACCTATGGCTACACCTTC. This translates into CASSRTNKAGKTYGYTF.

A note on this clonotype: This may come from a read error, since a much larger clone is one base off. The rearrangement joins TRBV5-1 to TRBJ2-2; 11 bases match TRBD2. The junction had 11 bases not matched to a gene; V was cut back by 7 bases and J by 6 bases. In germline, CDR1 is SGHRS, CDR2 YFSETQ. This CDR3 comprises 16 residues. CDR3 bases: TGCGCCAGCGGACCCACTAGCGGGAGTAGGGCCGGGGAGCTGTTTTTT. Translating it yields CASGPTSGSRAGELFF.

V and J are TRBV7-3 and TRBJ2-1; D is unclear. The V gene's germline CDR1 is SGHTA and CDR2 FQGTGA. The V end lost 5 bases, the J end lost 1 base, and 12 bases lay between the germline ends. CDR3 size: 15 residues. The CDR3 sequence is CASSPGGMSYNEQFF. The CDR3, as DNA: TGTGCCAGCAGCCCAGGTGGGATGTCCTACAATGAGCAGTTCTTC.

This clonotype was detected once. The junction shows a germline mismatch at one end, possibly a read error. This chain links TRBV14 with TRBJ1-3, with unresolved D. The CDR3 consists of 13 residues. CDR1 and CDR2 from the germline V gene are SGHDN and FVKESK. The CDR3 DNA sequence: TGTGCCAGCAGCCGAAACTCTGGAAACACCGTATATTTT. Protein product: CASSRNSGNTVYF.

This clonotype was detected only a few times. The genes are TRBV5-6 and TRBJ2-1; no clear D gene. CDR3 length: 14 amino acids. CDR1 is SGHDT and CDR2 is YYEEEE in the germline V gene. V was trimmed by 0 bases and J by 6 bases, leaving 10 bases between them. The CDR3 spells CASSLEWITNEQFF. CDR3 bases: TGTGCCAGCAGCTTGGAGTGGATAACCAATGAGCAGTTCTTC. The whole variable domain, filled in from reference TRBV5-6 and TRBJ2-1, reads DAGVTQSPTHLIKTRGQQVTLRCSPKSGHDTVSWYQQALGQGPQFIFQYYEEEERQRGNFPDRFSGHQFPNYSSELNVNALLLGDSALYLCASSLEWITNEQFFGPGTRLTVL.

Details on this clonotype: A single base separates this from a much larger clone, so it may be a read error. The chain carries TRBV21-1 and TRBJ1-5; the table's D gene call, TRBD1, was not cross checked with the DNA. TRBV21-1 is a pseudogene. The CDR3 has 13 amino acids. In DNA form, the CDR3 reads TGTGCCAGCACCGACAGGGTAAATCAGTCCCAGCATTTT. Its protein is CASTDRVNQSQHF.

With regard to this clonotype: This clone may be a read error of a much larger clone one base away. The chain recombines TRBV10-1 with TRBJ1-2; D gene uncertain. Per germline, CDR1 WNHNN and CDR2 SYGVQD (reference sequence). Trimming cost V 8 bases and J 4 bases, with 26 bases left between them. The CDR3 covers 17 residues. CDR3 DNA sequence: TGCGCCAGCGGTTCCATAGAAAGATCGCGAAAGACCTATGGCTACACCTTC. Its translation is CASGSIERSRKTYGYTF.

This clonotype was seen ten or more times. The chain couples TRBV12-2 to TRBJ1-2. TRBV12-2 is reported as a pseudogene. CDR3 length: 17 amino acids. The CDR3 is CASRALMTPRKTYGYTF. The CDR3 DNA follows: TGTGCAAGTCGCGCCCTAATGACTCCACGAAAGACCTATGGCTACACCTTC.

This clonotype was observed many times. The chain is built from TRBV5-1 and TRBJ2-7, with TRBD1 as a possible D gene (5 bases). Trimming stripped 4 bases from V and 1 base from J, with 12 bases between. Per the germline V gene, CDR1 is SGHRS and CDR2 is YFSETQ. The CDR3 is made up of 14 amino acids. This chain's CDR3 is CASSTDSGSYEQYV. The CDR3 DNA is TGCGCCAGCAGCACCGACAGTGGATCCTACGAGCAGTACGTC.

This clonotype is a singleton in its sample. A much larger clonotype is one base distant, so this may be a read error. The chain has TRBV19 and TRBJ2-7; 8 bases are shared with TRBD2. Germline CDR1 reads LNHDA; CDR2 reads SQIVND (reference sequence). The CDR3 sequence is 16 residues long. The CDR3 region is CTSSNPPGGATYEQYF. The DNA of the CDR3 is TGTACCAGTAGTAACCCCCCGGGGGGGGCCACCTACGAGCAGTACTTC.

This chain links TRBV5-6 with TRBJ2-6; D is unclear. V gave up 0 bases and J gave up 7 bases, with 8 bases separating them. Germline loops: CDR1 SGHDT, CDR2 YYEEEE. The CDR3 contains 14 residues. This chain's CDR3 is CASSLGVGANVLTF. For the CDR3, the DNA is TGTGCCAGCAGCTTGGGGGTCGGAGCCAACGTCCTGACTTTC.

This clonotype has at least ten counts. This CDR3 is CAWSVSSNQPQHF. CDR3 DNA sequence: TGTGCCTGGAGTGTAAGTAGCAATCAGCCCCAGCATTTT. The chain joins TRBV30 to TRBJ1-5; D is uncertain. The length of the CDR3 is 13 residues. Germline CDR1 reads GTSNPN; CDR2 reads SVGIG (reference sequence). V lost 0 bases and J 0 bases, leaving 3 bases between the germline ends.

In its sample, this clonotype was seen many times. The chain combines TRBV20-1 with TRBJ2-1; TRBD2 matches 12 bases. V lost 1 base, J lost 9 bases, and 10 bases stayed unmatched. Germline lookup yields CDR1 DFQATT and CDR2 SNEGSKA (reference sequence). This CDR3 is 16 amino acids long. The DNA for the CDR3 is TGCAGTGCTAGAGTGGCGGCTAGCGGGAGGGGTGCTGAGCAGTTCTTC. Translated: CSARVAASGRGAEQFF.

CDR3 DNA sequence: TGTGCCAGCAGCTCCGTAGCGAGCCCGACCTACAATGAGCAGTTCTTC. The encoded protein is CASSSVASPTYNEQFF. V gene TRBV7-3 combines with J gene TRBJ2-1; TRBD2 might be the D (5 bases). The CDR3 contains 16 residues. V dropped 4 bases and J dropped 2 bases, with 15 bases sitting between them. Germline CDR1 is SGHTA and CDR2 is FQGTGA.

As regards this clonotype: Mismatch with germline at one junction end may stem from a read error. V and J are TRBV2 and TRBJ2-4; D is undetermined. The CDR3 has 15 residues. CDR1 SNHLY and CDR2 FYNNEI come from the germline V gene. The DNA of the CDR3 is TGTGTCAGCAGTGAAGATCAGGAGATAAGGTACATTCAGTACTTC. Protein sequence: CVSSEDQEIRYIQYF.

This clonotype was counted ten times or more. This chain connects TRBV7-9 to TRBJ1-2; a possible D gene is TRBD1 (6 bases). V lost 1 base to trimming and J lost 4 bases, with 16 bases between them. Germline loops: CDR1 SEHNR, CDR2 FQNEAQ (reference sequence). CDR3 length: 16 residues. The CDR3 DNA is TGTGCCAGCAGCTTAGGGTTAGGGGACACTACCTATGGCTACACCTTC. Translation: CASSLGLGDTTYGYTF.

In its sample, this clonotype ranks as medium-sized. J is TRBJ2-1 and V is TRBV6-4; D may be TRBD2 (6 bases). The CDR3 covers 16 residues. Trimming left V 0 bases short and J 2 bases short, with 11 bases between. Germline V gene sequence: CDR1 MRHNA, CDR2 SNTAGT. In DNA form, the CDR3 reads TGTGCCAGCAGTGACTCGGGTAGCGGCGCCTACAATGAGCAGTTCTTC. Translating it yields CASSDSGSGAYNEQFF.

This clonotype showed up many times. The chain joins TRBV19 to TRBJ1-5; the match to TRBD1 covers 9 bases. CDR1 and CDR2 from the germline V gene are LNHDA and SQIVND (reference sequence). V shed 7 bases and J 9 bases; nucleotides not matched to a gene: 10. The CDR3 contains 14 residues. The DNA for the CDR3 is TGTGCCAGTACCCTAGACAGGGGGATTGGGCCCCAGCATTTT. Translation: CASTLDRGIGPQHF.

Remarks on this clonotype: This sequence may be a read error, since a much larger clone differs from it by one base. V is TRBV19 and J is TRBJ2-7; TRBD2 aligns across 11 bases. CDR1 and CDR2 from the germline V gene are LNHDA and SQIVND (reference sequence). This CDR3 comprises 15 residues. CDR3 region: CTSSFRVTSGTEQYF. CDR3 DNA sequence: TGTACCAGTAGTTTTAGGGTGACTAGCGGGACCGAGCAGTACTTC. The variable domain in full, with the rest retrieved from reference TRBV19 and TRBJ2-7, is DGGITQSPKYLFRKEGQNVTLSCEQNLNHDAMYWYRQDPGQGLRLIYYSQIVNDFQKGDIAEGYSVSREKKESFPLTVTSAQKNPTAFYLCTSSFRVTSGTEQYFGPGTRLTVT.

This clonotype occurred a few times. The V call is TRBV28, the J call TRBJ2-1; D may be TRBD2 (6 bases). In germline, CDR1 is MDHEN, CDR2 SYDVKM. The CDR3 runs 15 residues. Trimming cost V 7 bases and J 4 bases, with 17 bases left between them. The CDR3 DNA is TGTGCCAGCATCCCCGGGACTTTCATATACAATGAGCAGTTCTTC. Translating it yields CASIPGTFIYNEQFF.